The T cell receptor (beta chain) described here comes from a study of technical replicates of blood from several donors. Germline V gives CDR1 SEHNR, CDR2 FQNEAQ (reference sequence). Trimming cost V 3 bases and J 6 bases, with 9 bases left between them. The CDR3 sequence is 12 residues long. This table comes from immunoSEQ multiplex PCR, and its TCRdb copy is limited to in-frame clones, with some not included. The sample includes 79,000 or so clones, approximately 96% of them seen just once. Sequenced: T cells isolated from PBMCs. The V call is TRBV7-9, the J call TRBJ2-7, with unresolved D. This clonotype was sampled from a human donor in good health. The CDR3: CASSFRLVEQYF. Here the CDR3 DNA reads TGTGCCAGCAGCTTCCGTTTAGTCGAGCAGTACTTC.